A selection of T cell receptor beta chains follows, all from one sample in a study of blood T cell repertoires in COVID-19. Measured with immunoSEQ multiplex PCR; TCRdb has only the in-frame clones, and not every one. The sample shows some 200,000 clones, approximately 87% of them seen only once. Specimen: peripheral blood. These receptors originate from a woman aged 70-85 years with acute or convalescent COVID-19. Both conserved end residues are part of each CDR3. A D gene is named only where the DNA matches it firmly. Clone sizes are given selectively: once, few, many, or a class where the clone is expanded.

j_call d_call v_call clone_size cdr3_nt cdr3_aa
TRBJ2-5 TRBD2 TRBV10-3 once TGTGCCATCAGTGTTCGAGCGGGAGGGCCCAACGAGGGCGAGACCCAGTACTTC CAISVRAGGPNEGETQYF
TRBJ2-3 - TRBV7-2 - TGTGCCAGCAGCTTAGTACGGAGCGCGGCAGATACGCAGTATTTT CASSLVRSAADTQYF
TRBJ2-7 - TRBV7-9 - TGTGCCAGCAGCCCACATGACTACGAGCAGTACTTC CASSPHDYEQYF
TRBJ2-1 TRBD1 TRBV12-3/TRBV12-4 - TGTGCCAGCAGCCTGGGACAGGGGATTGAGCAGTTCTTC CASSLGQGIEQFF
TRBJ1-1 - TRBV19 - TGTGCCAGCCAGGGTGGGGTGAACACTGAAGCTTTCTTT CASQGGVNTEAFF
TRBJ2-1 - TRBV14 - TGTGCCAGCAGCCAAGACGAGCGGGCCGGTGTCGATGAGCAGTTCTTC CASSQDERAGVDEQFF
TRBJ2-1 TRBD2 TRBV5-1 - TGCGCCAGCAGCTTGGGACTAGCGGGGTACAATGAGCAGTTCTTC CASSLGLAGYNEQFF
TRBJ2-3 - TRBV5-4 - TGTGCCAGCAGCCCGGGACAACACACAGATACGCAGTATTTT CASSPGQHTDTQYF
TRBJ2-7 - TRBV7-9 - TGTGCCAGTCTCGGGGAGGGGGGCTCTTCCCACGAGCAGTACTTC CASLGEGGSSHEQYF
TRBJ1-1 - TRBV9 few TGTGCCAGCAGCGCCCAGGGGAGGAACACTGAAGCTTTCTTT CASSAQGRNTEAFF
TRBJ2-3 TRBD2 TRBV24-1 - TGTGCCACCAGTGATTTCGGCGGGAGAGGCACAGATACGCAGTATTTT CATSDFGGRGTDTQYF
TRBJ1-1 - TRBV5-1 - TGCGCCAGCAACCAACAGGGGAACACTGAAGCTTTCTTT CASNQQGNTEAFF
TRBJ2-2 - TRBV3-1/TRBV3-2 - TGTGCCAGCAGCCAAGTGCAGGCCGGGGAGCTGTTTTTT CASSQVQAGELFF
TRBJ1-1 - TRBV11-2 - TGTGCCAGCAGCTTACTCCTGGACTCTGGGGCTTTCTTT CASSLLLDSGAFF
TRBJ2-7 - TRBV6-5 - TGTGCCAGCAGTTTATCGACAGTTAACTCCTACGAGCAGTACTTC CASSLSTVNSYEQYF
TRBJ2-6 TRBD1 TRBV2 - TGTGCCAGCAGTGAACCGACAGGGGCTACTGGGGCCAACGTCCTGACTTTC CASSEPTGATGANVLTF
TRBJ2-3 - TRBV6-6 - TGTGCCAGCAGTTTAGCCCGCCCCAGCACAGATACGCAGTATTTT CASSLARPSTDTQYF
TRBJ2-5 - TRBV6-1 - TGTGCCAGCAGTGAATTGTGGGGCAACCAAGAGACCCAGTACTTC CASSELWGNQETQYF
TRBJ2-1 TRBD2 TRBV3-1/TRBV3-2 - TGTGCCAGCAGCCTAAGACTAGCGGGAGCGTACAATGAGCAGTTCTTC CASSLRLAGAYNEQFF
TRBJ1-1 - TRBV29-1 - TGCAGCGTCGTGGACAGCCACACTGAAGCTTTCTTT CSVVDSHTEAFF
TRBJ1-1 - TRBV11-2 - TGTGCCAGCAGCTTACGTAGGGGTGGTACTGAAGCTTTCTTT CASSLRRGGTEAFF
TRBJ2-2 TRBD2 TRBV3-1/TRBV3-2 - TGTGCCAGCAGCCTTCGGACTAGCGTCGCCGGGGAGCTGTTTTTT CASSLRTSVAGELFF
TRBJ2-2 - TRBV28 few TGTGCCAGCCTCCGGAACACCGGGGAGCTGTTTTTT CASLRNTGELFF
TRBJ2-1 - TRBV5-1 - TGCGCCAGCAGCTTGGGTGGGGACACCTACAATGAGCAGTTCTTC CASSLGGDTYNEQFF
TRBJ1-5 - TRBV4-1 - TGCGCCAGCAGCCTTGGAGGGCTAGGCAATCAGCCCCAGCATTTT CASSLGGLGNQPQHF
TRBJ2-2 - TRBV5-8 - TGTGCCAGCAGCCGCCTAGCGATGAACACCGGGGAGCTGTTTTTT CASSRLAMNTGELFF
TRBJ1-2 TRBD1 TRBV7-2 - TGTGCCAGCAGCCCGGACAGGGGTGCTGGCTACACCTTC CASSPDRGAGYTF
TRBJ2-5 TRBD2 TRBV2 - TGTGCCAGCAGTACCGGACTAGCGGGGGGCCAAGAGACCCAGTACTTC CASSTGLAGGQETQYF
TRBJ1-4 TRBD1 TRBV5-8 - TGTGCCAGCAGCCCGGGTCAGGGGGCGCGGGGTGAAAAACTGTTTTTT CASSPGQGARGEKLFF
TRBJ2-1 TRBD2 TRBV15 - TGTGCCACCAGCAGCAGAACTAGCGGGAGGCCCTCCTCCTACAATGAGCAGTTCTTC CATSSRTSGRPSSYNEQFF
TRBJ2-2 - TRBV23-1 - TGCGCCGAAGAGACCGGGGAGCTGTTTTTT CAEETGELFF
TRBJ1-4 TRBD1 TRBV28 - TGTGCCAGCAGCCTGACAGGGGGGAATGAAAAACTGTTTTTT CASSLTGGNEKLFF
TRBJ2-5 - TRBV11-3 - TGTGCCAGCAGCCCGGGACTGTCCGACCAAGAGACCCAGTACTTC CASSPGLSDQETQYF
TRBJ2-7 - TRBV3-1/TRBV3-2 - TGTGCCAGCAGTCCGGTGGCGGCCAGGGGAACCTACGAGCAGTACTTC CASSPVAARGTYEQYF
TRBJ2-7 - TRBV5-1 - TGCGCCAGCAGCTTGGGGCAGGGAGGCTACGAGCAGTACTTC CASSLGQGGYEQYF
TRBJ2-2 TRBD2 TRBV5-4 - TGTGCCAGCAGCTCTGGGGGACTAGCGGGAGTGTCGGGGGAGCTGTTTTTT CASSSGGLAGVSGELFF
TRBJ1-1 - TRBV2 - TGTGCCAGCAGTGGGATTGGCGGGACTGAAGCTTTCTTT CASSGIGGTEAFF
TRBJ1-5 TRBD1 TRBV10-3 - TGTGCCATCACCCGAACAGGGGTCCAGCCCCAGCATTTT CAITRTGVQPQHF
TRBJ1-2 - TRBV2 - TGTGCCAGCAGTGAAACACAGATTCCCCTTTATGGCTACACCTTC CASSETQIPLYGYTF
TRBJ2-7 TRBD1 TRBV7-2 - TGTGCCAGCAGCTTCCGACAGGGGAGCTCCTACGAGCAGTACTTC CASSFRQGSSYEQYF
TRBJ1-3 - TRBV12-5 - TGTGCTAGTGCCGGTACAGGGCTCGCAAACACCATATATTTT CASAGTGLANTIYF
TRBJ2-1 TRBD2 TRBV29-1 once TGCAGCGTTGGCGGGAGAAGTCGCAATGAGCAGTTCTTC CSVGGRSRNEQFF
TRBJ1-6 TRBD1 TRBV11-2 once TGTGCCAGCAGGAGAACGCAGGGGGTTAATTCACCCCTCCACTTT CASRRTQGVNSPLHF
TRBJ1-1 - TRBV2 - TGTGCCAGCAGTGAACAGGGGAGTCAAACTGAAGCTTTCTTT CASSEQGSQTEAFF
TRBJ2-2 - TRBV10-3 - TGTGCCATCAGTGCCACCTCGGAGGGCACCGGGGAGCTGTTTTTT CAISATSEGTGELFF
TRBJ2-5 TRBD2 TRBV5-4 - TGTGCCAGCAGCTCCAAGGGAAGAGCGGGAGGGGAGACCCAGTACTTC CASSSKGRAGGETQYF
TRBJ1-4 - TRBV28 - TGTGCCAGCAGTATTCAGACACTGTACAACGAAAAACTGTTTTTT CASSIQTLYNEKLFF
TRBJ1-5 - TRBV18 - TGTGCCAGCTCACTTTCCGAGGGCAATCAGCCCCAGCATTTT CASSLSEGNQPQHF
TRBJ1-3 - TRBV5-1 - TGCGCCAGCAGCTTGATCGGCTCTGGAAACACCATATATTTT CASSLIGSGNTIYF
TRBJ1-2 - TRBV2 - TGTGCCAGCAGTGAAGCGGGGGCGAGGGGACCCGGCTACACCTTC CASSEAGARGPGYTF
TRBJ2-2 - TRBV9 once TGTGCCAGCAGCGTAGTCGAGTTTAGCGGGGAGCTGTTTTTT CASSVVEFSGELFF
TRBJ2-7 TRBD1 TRBV10-3 - TGTGCCATCAGTGAAACAGGGGGTTTTCGGAACGAGCAGTACTTC CAISETGGFRNEQYF
TRBJ2-3 - TRBV18 - TGTGCCAGCTCACCACTCTATCGAGACTTCACAGATACGCAGTATTTT CASSPLYRDFTDTQYF
TRBJ2-2 TRBD1 TRBV24-1 - TGTGCCACCAGACCCTCCGGGACAGGGGGGACCGGGGAGCTGTTTTTT CATRPSGTGGTGELFF
TRBJ1-1 - TRBV10-3 - TGTGCCATCAGCGGACTGGGGAACACTGAAGCTTTCTTT CAISGLGNTEAFF
TRBJ2-7 - TRBV5-6 - TGTGCCAGCAGCTTGGGACAGTCCTACGAGCAGTACTTC CASSLGQSYEQYF